Each of the 16 T cell receptor beta chains below was sequenced from the same sample in a study of monozygotic twins with inflammatory bowel disease. Reanalyzing the 5' RACE reads, TCRdb keeps one entry per CDR3 protein, without DNA. The sample table sets out about 440,000 distinct CDR3 sequences. Material for sequencing was blood. These receptors were obtained from a human donor with ulcerative colitis or Crohn's disease, or a healthy co-twin of an affected twin (not recorded which).

The V call is TRBV7-9, the J call TRBJ1-1. Per the germline V gene, CDR1 is SEHNR and CDR2 is FQNEAQ (reference sequence). This CDR3 is built from 15 residues. This CDR3 is CASSQRRGLNTEAFF.

The V and J genes are TRBV20-1 and TRBJ2-2. Germline V CDR1 and CDR2: DFQATT, SNEGSKA (reference sequence). This CDR3 is built from 16 residues. CDR3 protein: CSATVNPRVNTGELFF.

V gene TRBV12-3 or TRBV12-4 combines with J gene TRBJ1-5; TCRdb selects TRBD1, and the lack of DNA leaves this call unchecked. There are 15 residues in the CDR3. This CDR3 reads CASSADTGANQPQHF.

The CDR3 loop is CASSLRPTNEKLFF. This chain joins TRBV5-1 and TRBJ1-4. The CDR3 totals 14 residues. Germline V CDR1 and CDR2: SGHRS, YFSETQ.

The chain is built from TRBV2 and TRBJ2-2. The CDR3 consists of 18 residues. Germline V gene sequence: CDR1 SNHLY, CDR2 FYNNEI. The chain's CDR3 is CASSEALVVYQNTGELFF.

The V call is TRBV18, the J call TRBJ2-5. The CDR3 has 11 amino acids. Per germline, CDR1 KGHSH and CDR2 LQKENI. The CDR3 loop reads CASSPQETQYF.

The chain joins TRBV4-1 to TRBJ1-1; the TCRdb call, TRBD1, lacks DNA for checking. This CDR3 spans 14 amino acids. From germline, CDR1 is MGHRA and CDR2 YSYEKL. CDR3 loop: CASSQDWGDTEAFF.

J is TRBJ1-2 and V is TRBV29-1; TCRdb's D call, TRBD1, is unchecked because there is no DNA. CDR1 and CDR2 from the germline V gene are SQVTM and ANQGSEA. There are 13 residues in the CDR3. CDR3 sequence: CSVGGQWNYGYTF.

The chain uses TRBV19 and TRBJ2-7; the D call of TRBD1 rests on TCRdb alone, since no DNA is present to check it. Germline assignment: CDR1 LNHDA and CDR2 SQIVND (reference sequence). The CDR3 is made up of 15 amino acids. This CDR3 reads CASSIDGTGANEQYF.

This rearrangement joins TRBV27 to TRBJ1-5. The CDR3 covers 14 residues. CDR1 is MNHEY and CDR2 is SMNVEV in the germline V gene (reference sequence). CDR3 region: CASSLSSVGQPQHF.

The chain carries TRBV30 and TRBJ2-7. The length of the CDR3 is 12 residues. Germline V gives CDR1 GTSNPN, CDR2 SVGIG (reference sequence). CDR3 sequence: CAWSVSSYEQYF.

The chain links TRBV2 to TRBJ2-2; TCRdb's D gene call, TRBD1, goes unchecked for lack of DNA. Per the germline V gene, CDR1 is SNHLY and CDR2 is FYNNEI. The CDR3 has 15 amino acids. The CDR3: CASSRTGGNAGELFF.

The chain uses TRBV2 and TRBJ1-5. The length of the CDR3 is 12 residues. CDR1 and CDR2 from the germline V gene are SNHLY and FYNNEI. CDR3 loop: CASSADDSHQHF.

The chain links TRBV7-2 to TRBJ2-2; no DNA is available, so the TRBD1 call from TCRdb remains unchecked. This CDR3 comprises 17 residues. Germline CDR1 is SGHTA and CDR2 is FQGNSA. This chain's CDR3 is CASRFPMGGSNTGELFF.

The chain links TRBV20-1 to TRBJ2-7; with no DNA, the TCRdb D assignment of TRBD2 cannot be verified. Germline assignment: CDR1 DFQATT and CDR2 SNEGSKA (reference sequence). The CDR3 has 13 residues. This CDR3 is CSARLAGTDEQYF.

The V gene is TRBV5-4, the J gene TRBJ2-2; as DNA is missing, the TRBD1 call by TCRdb cannot be tested. Germline values: CDR1 SGHNT, CDR2 YYREEE (reference sequence). The length of the CDR3 is 15 residues. The CDR3 sequence: CASSRDRGGTGELFF. The entire variable domain, with the rest obtained from reference TRBV5-4 and TRBJ2-2, is as follows: ETGVTQSPTHLIKTRGQQVTLRCSSQSGHNTVSWYQQALGQGPQFIFQYYREEENGRGNFPPRFSGLQFPNYSSELNVNALELDDSALYLCASSRDRGGTGELFFGEGSRLTVL.